One sample yielded the 14 T cell receptor beta chains listed below, sequenced in a study of shared clonotypes between healthy human individuals. Profiling relied on immunoSEQ multiplex PCR, and the TCRdb table lists in-frame clones only, not all of them. The sample records over a million clones, roughly 97% being singletons. Sequences were obtained from naive CD4+ T cells sorted from blood. Specified subset: CD45RA+ positively selected. The receptor set was obtained from a man aged 25 to 45 in good health.

The chain combines TRBV27 with TRBJ1-5; 8 positions agree with TRBD1. V shed 6 bases, J shed 6 bases, and the junction held 10 bases outside the gene matches. Germline-derived CDR1 and CDR2 are MNHEY and SMNVEV (reference sequence). This CDR3 is 15 amino acids long. This chain's CDR3 is CASSPKTGVFQPQHF. Written as DNA, the CDR3 is TGTGCCAGCAGCCCGAAGACAGGGGTGTTTCAGCCCCAGCATTTT.

V is TRBV5-1 and J is TRBJ1-1; D may be TRBD1 (5 bases). V was cut by 7 bases and J by 0 bases, with 13 bases left in between. CDR1 is SGHRS and CDR2 is YFSETQ in the germline V gene. The CDR3 spans 14 residues. The CDR3 DNA sequence: TGCGCCAGCGCTACGGGGGGTATGAACACTGAAGCTTTCTTT. This translates into CASATGGMNTEAFF.

V and J are TRBV9 and TRBJ2-7, with 12 bases fitting TRBD2. CDR3 length equals 20 residues. V lost 0 bases to trimming and J lost 5 bases; unmatched junction nucleotides: 18. The germline V gene has CDR1 SGDLS and CDR2 YYNGEE. The CDR3 spells CASSVGLAGRTSGIENEQYF. CDR3 nucleotides: TGTGCCAGCAGCGTAGGTCTGGCAGGGCGGACTAGCGGGATTGAGAACGAGCAGTACTTC.

V and J are TRBV6-1 and TRBJ2-5; D unclear. Looked up from germline, CDR1 is MNHNS and CDR2 is SASEGT. The V end lost 6 bases, the J end lost 1 base, and 6 bases lay between the germline ends. This CDR3 spans 12 amino acids. CDR3 sequence: CASRFSQETQYF. The CDR3, as DNA: TGTGCCAGCAGATTCAGCCAAGAGACCCAGTACTTC.

The chain recombines TRBV5-1 with TRBJ1-3, with TRBD1 matching over 7 bases. The CDR3 sequence is 16 residues long. Germline V gene lookup returns CDR1 SGHRS and CDR2 YFSETQ. V was pared by 0 bases and J by 2 bases, with 5 bases of the junction left unmatched. This CDR3 is CASSLGDRTAGNTIYF. The CDR3 DNA follows: TGCGCCAGCAGCTTGGGGGACAGAACTGCTGGAAACACCATATATTTT.

The V and J genes are TRBV5-5 and TRBJ2-1; 15 bases map to TRBD2. This CDR3 comprises 16 residues. V lost 1 base and J lost 9; bases outside the gene matches: 5. Per the germline V gene, CDR1 is SGHKS and CDR2 is YYEKEE (reference sequence). CDR3 region: CASSLPPGLAGGEQFF. In nucleotides, the CDR3 is TGTGCCAGCAGCTTGCCCCCGGGACTAGCGGGAGGTGAGCAGTTCTTC.

The chain combines TRBV18 with TRBJ2-3; D remains ambiguous. This CDR3 region has 13 residues. Germline lookup yields CDR1 KGHSH and CDR2 LQKENI. Trimming stripped 6 bases from V and 2 bases from J, with 9 bases between. The CDR3 loop is CASSERLTDTQYF. In DNA form, the CDR3 reads TGTGCCAGCTCGGAGCGACTCACAGATACGCAGTATTTT.

V usage is TRBV12-5 and J usage is TRBJ2-2; 9 bases agree with TRBD2. The V and J ends lost 0 bases and 1 base, in that order; junction bases with no gene match: 6. The CDR3 sequence is 18 residues long. Germline V gene lookup returns CDR1 LGHNT and CDR2 FRNRAP. CDR3 in DNA: TGTGCTAGTGGTTTGGTACTGGGACTAGCTCAGAACACCGGGGAGCTGTTTTTT. Protein sequence: CASGLVLGLAQNTGELFF.

V usage is TRBV5-1 and J usage is TRBJ2-7; maybe TRBD2 (6 bases). Looked up from germline, CDR1 is SGHRS and CDR2 is YFSETQ. The CDR3 extends over 15 amino acids. V was cut by 4 bases and J by 3 bases, with 17 bases left in between. DNA of the CDR3: TGCGCCAGCAGCCCCGGCCGGGGGAGAGACTACGAGCAGTACTTC. Translation gives CASSPGRGRDYEQYF. Full variable domain (remainder filled in from reference TRBV5-1 and TRBJ2-7): KAGVTQTPRYLIKTRGQQVTLSCSPISGHRSVSWYQQTPGQGLQFLFEYFSETQRNKGNFPGRFSGRQFSNSRSEMNVSTLELGDSALYLCASSPGRGRDYEQYFGPGTRLTVT.

This chain links TRBV27 with TRBJ2-7; tentative D call: TRBD1 (6 bases). CDR3 length equals 13 residues. Germline assignment: CDR1 MNHEY and CDR2 SMNVEV (reference sequence). V was shortened by 8 bases and J by 12 bases, with 23 bases between the two germline ends. The CDR3 DNA is TGTGCCAGCGGCCGAAACCGGGACAACCCACGGTACTTC. Its protein product is CASGRNRDNPRYF.

The chain is built from TRBV6-6 and TRBJ2-5, with D unresolved. V lost 2 bases, J lost 2 bases, and 9 bases lay in between. CDR1 is MNHNY and CDR2 is SVGAGI in the germline V gene (reference sequence). The CDR3 has 14 amino acids. The chain's CDR3 is CASSYIRAQETQYF. CDR3 DNA sequence: TGTGCCAGCAGTTACATTCGGGCTCAAGAGACCCAGTACTTC.

The rearrangement joins TRBV28 to TRBJ1-1; the match to TRBD1 covers 7 bases. CDR3 length equals 14 residues. Germline V lookup: CDR1 MDHEN, CDR2 SYDVKM. Germline trimming cut 7 bases from V and 2 bases from J; bases unmatched to any gene: 7. CDR3 residues: CASKRGGKNTEAFF. CDR3 sequence (DNA): TGTGCCAGCAAACGAGGGGGCAAAAACACTGAAGCTTTCTTT.

The chain combines TRBV6-5 with TRBJ2-7; a weak D match, TRBD2 (6 bases). V shed 5 bases and J shed 2 bases, with 16 bases lying between them. The germline V gene encodes CDR1 MNHEY and CDR2 SVGAGI. The CDR3 sequence is 15 residues long. In nucleotides, the CDR3 is TGTGCCAGCAGTGTCGCGGGAACCCTTACCTACGAGCAGTACTTC. Protein product: CASSVAGTLTYEQYF.

This chain links TRBV18 with TRBJ1-5, with D unresolved. V lost 0 bases to trimming and J lost 4 bases, with 4 bases between them. Germline V gene lookup returns CDR1 KGHSH and CDR2 LQKENI. The CDR3 is 13 amino acids. The CDR3 region is CASSPPANQPQHF. The CDR3 DNA sequence: TGTGCCAGCTCACCACCTGCTAATCAGCCCCAGCATTTT.